This T cell receptor (beta chain) comes out of a study of Ad26.COV2.S vaccination and SARS-CoV-2 variants. About the research overall: Ad26.COV2.S, an intramuscular injection, was given once or twice 56 days apart. Notes on the study in general: Comparability of non-spike TCR breadth was observed across vaccine and placebo recipients.

The germline CDR1 and CDR2 sequences are SGHAT and FQNNGV. The CDR3 is made up of 14 amino acids. V shed 6 bases and J 4 bases; nucleotides not matched to a gene: 9. This clone was recorded only once. Its specificity is not known. The treatment denotes: around 19 received Ad26.COV2.S at low or high dose, single or two shots; roughly 5 received placebo; per-sample allocation not given. Sampling took place 63 days after the first vaccine or placebo injection. An adult donor aged 18-55 years was enrolled in Boston. Its platform was an Ad26 vector, and its expressed antigen was Wuhan-strain SARS-CoV-2 spike. Produced via immunoSEQ multiplex PCR; TCRdb's table is partial and in-frame only. This table has about 480,000 clones, roughly nine tenths appearing once.

The specimen was peripheral blood, collected in a trial of Ad26.COV2.S vaccine versus placebo. J is TRBJ2-7 and V is TRBV11-2, with 7 bases that match TRBD1. The TCR originated in a person aged 18 to 59 who received the Ad26.COV2.S COVID-19 vaccine or a placebo. The CDR3 is CASRLMTGLYEQYF. The CDR3 DNA is TGTGCCAGCAGGCTGATGACAGGGTTGTACGAGCAGTACTTC.